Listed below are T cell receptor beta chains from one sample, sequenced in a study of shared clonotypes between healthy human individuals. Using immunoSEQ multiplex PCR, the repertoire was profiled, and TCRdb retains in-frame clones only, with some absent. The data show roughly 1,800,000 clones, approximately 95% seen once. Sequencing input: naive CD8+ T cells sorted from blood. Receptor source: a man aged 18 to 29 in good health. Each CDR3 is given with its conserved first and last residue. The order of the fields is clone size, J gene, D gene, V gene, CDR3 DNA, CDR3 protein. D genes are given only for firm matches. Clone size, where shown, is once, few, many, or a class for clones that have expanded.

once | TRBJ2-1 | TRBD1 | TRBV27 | TGTGCCAGCAGCCTCACAGGGGACTCCTACAATGAGCAGTTCTTC | CASSLTGDSYNEQFF
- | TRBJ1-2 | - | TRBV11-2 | TGTGCCAGCAGCCCCGGATCGGCAGAAAACTATGGCTACACCTTC | CASSPGSAENYGYTF
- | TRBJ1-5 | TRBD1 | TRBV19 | TGTGCCAGTAGTTTAGACAGGGAGTATCAGCCCCAGCATTTT | CASSLDREYQPQHF
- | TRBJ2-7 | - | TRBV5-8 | TGTGCCAGCAGCTTGCTAGGGGGGGCGGCGGGCGAGCAGTACTTC | CASSLLGGAAGEQYF
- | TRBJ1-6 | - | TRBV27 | TGTGCCAGCAGTTTACAGGTCAGGGTGAATTCACCCCTCCACTTT | CASSLQVRVNSPLHF
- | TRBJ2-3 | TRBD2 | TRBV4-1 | TGCGCCAGCAGCCAAGATGGGCTAGCGGGGAACCCGGGAGCGCAGTATTTT | CASSQDGLAGNPGAQYF
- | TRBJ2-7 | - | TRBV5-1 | TGCGCCAGCAGCTTGGTTGGGGGGCTATCCTCCTACGAGCAGTACTTC | CASSLVGGLSSYEQYF
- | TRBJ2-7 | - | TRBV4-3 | TGCGCCAGCAGCCAAGGAGCTACGGGAGACGAGCAGTACTTC | CASSQGATGDEQYF
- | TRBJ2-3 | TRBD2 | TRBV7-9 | TGTGCCAGCAGCTACCCGACTAGCGGAGAAACTAGCACAGATACGCAGTATTTT | CASSYPTSGETSTDTQYF
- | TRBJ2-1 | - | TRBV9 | TGTGCCAGCAGCGTAGAGCCCAATGAGCAGTTCTTC | CASSVEPNEQFF
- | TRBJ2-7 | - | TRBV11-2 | TGTGCCAGCAGCCCCTCGTTAAGAACCTACGAGCAGTACTTC | CASSPSLRTYEQYF
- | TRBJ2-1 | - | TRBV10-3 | TGTGCCATCAGTGAGTCGATTTCCGCGAATGAGCAGTTCTTC | CAISESISANEQFF
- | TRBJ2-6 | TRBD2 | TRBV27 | TGTGCCAGCAGTTTATTGGGGATAGCGGGAGGGCCCTCGGGGGGGGCCAACGTCCTGACTTTC | CASSLLGIAGGPSGGANVLTF
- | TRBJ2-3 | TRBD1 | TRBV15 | TGTGCCACCCTCGACAGGGAGAGGCCAGATACGCAGTATTTT | CATLDRERPDTQYF
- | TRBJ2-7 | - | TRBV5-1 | TGCGCCAGCAGCCAACTTGACAGCTACGAGCAGTACTTC | CASSQLDSYEQYF
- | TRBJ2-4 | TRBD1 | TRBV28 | TGTGCCAGCAGTTTGGAAAGCCCAGGACAGGGGAACATTCAGTACTTC | CASSLESPGQGNIQYF
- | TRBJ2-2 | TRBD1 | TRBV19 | TGTGCCAGTAGTATCGGCACAGGGGTAGCCGGGGAGCTGTTTTTT | CASSIGTGVAGELFF
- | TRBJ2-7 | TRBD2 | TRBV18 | TGTGCCAGCTCACCACCGGCGGGAGCCTCCTACGAGCAGTACTTC | CASSPPAGASYEQYF
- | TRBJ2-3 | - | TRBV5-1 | TGCGCCAGCAGCCCCACCCCCACAGATACGCAGTATTTT | CASSPTPTDTQYF
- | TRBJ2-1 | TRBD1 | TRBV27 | TGTGCCAGCAGTAGGGACAGGGGGCATGAGCAGTTCTTC | CASSRDRGHEQFF
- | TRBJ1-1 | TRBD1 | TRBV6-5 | TGTGCCAGCAGACCTGGGACAGGGTACACTGAAGCTTTCTTT | CASRPGTGYTEAFF
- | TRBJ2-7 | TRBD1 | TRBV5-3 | TGTGCCAGAAGCCCAGAGGACAGGGAATTTTCCTACGAGCAGTACTTC | CARSPEDREFSYEQYF
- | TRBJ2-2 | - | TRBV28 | TGTGCCAGCAGTTTAAGCGGGTACCCCGGGGAGCTGTTTTTT | CASSLSGYPGELFF
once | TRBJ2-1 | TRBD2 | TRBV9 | TGTGCCAGCAGCGTAGGAATAGCGGGAGGTAATGAGCAGTTCTTC | CASSVGIAGGNEQFF
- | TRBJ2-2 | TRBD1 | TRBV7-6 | TGTGCCAGCAGCTCGACCGACAGGGACACCGGGGAGCTGTTTTTT | CASSSTDRDTGELFF
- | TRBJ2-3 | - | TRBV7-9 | TGTGCCAGCAGCTTAGTCGGAGTCTCAGCAGATACGCAGTATTTT | CASSLVGVSADTQYF
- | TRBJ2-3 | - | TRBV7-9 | TGTGCCAGCAGCCAAGACAGGATTCCGGACCGCACAGATACGCAGTATTTT | CASSQDRIPDRTDTQYF
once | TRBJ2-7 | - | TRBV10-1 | TGCGCCAGCACCAGGGGGGGGTTGAGCTCCTACGAGCAGTACTTC | CASTRGGLSSYEQYF
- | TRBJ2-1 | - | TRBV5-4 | TGTGCCAGCAGCTTGGTGGGGGCGGCCTACAATGAGCAGTTCTTC | CASSLVGAAYNEQFF
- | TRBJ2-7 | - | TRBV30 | TGTGCCTGGAGTGTAACGACCGAGCAGTACTTC | CAWSVTTEQYF
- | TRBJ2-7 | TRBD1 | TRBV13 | TGTGCCAGCAGCCCCCCCGGGACAGGAACCGTTACCTACGAGCAGTACTTC | CASSPPGTGTVTYEQYF
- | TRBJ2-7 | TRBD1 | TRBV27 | TGTGCCAGCAGTTCGAGGAGTCGGGACAGGGGCCGGGAGTACTTC | CASSSRSRDRGREYF
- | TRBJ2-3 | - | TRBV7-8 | TGTGCCAGCAGCCCCGTGTGGGATACGCAGTATTTT | CASSPVWDTQYF
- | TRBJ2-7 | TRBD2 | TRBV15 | TGTGCCACCAGCGCCGGGACTAGCGGCTACGAGCAGTACTTC | CATSAGTSGYEQYF
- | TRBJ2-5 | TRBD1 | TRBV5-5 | TGTGCCAGCAGCTCTGCCGGGACAGATGAGACCCAGTACTTC | CASSSAGTDETQYF
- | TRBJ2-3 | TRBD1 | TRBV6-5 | TGTGCCAGCAGTTACCGGACAGGGTACACAGATACGCAGTATTTT | CASSYRTGYTDTQYF
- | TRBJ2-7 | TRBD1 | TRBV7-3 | TGTGCCAGCAGCTCGAAAATACCGGGACAGGCAAAATACGAGCAGTACTTC | CASSSKIPGQAKYEQYF
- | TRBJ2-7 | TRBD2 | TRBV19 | TGTGCCAGTAGTCCCACGGGACTAGCGGGAGGGTACGAGCAGTACTTC | CASSPTGLAGGYEQYF
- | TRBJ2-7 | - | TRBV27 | TGTGCCAGCAGTTTGGGACTTTCCTACGAGCAGTACTTC | CASSLGLSYEQYF
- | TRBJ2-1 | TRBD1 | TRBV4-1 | TGCGCCAGCAGCCAAACCGGGACAGGGTCATTGGCGCACAATGAGCAGTTCTTC | CASSQTGTGSLAHNEQFF
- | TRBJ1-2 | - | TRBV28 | TGTGCCAGCAGTTTATTCACGGAAGGCACTAACTATGGCTACACCTTC | CASSLFTEGTNYGYTF
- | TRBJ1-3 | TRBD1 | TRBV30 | TGTGCCTGGAGCCAGGGACAGTTCTCTGGAAACACCATATATTTT | CAWSQGQFSGNTIYF
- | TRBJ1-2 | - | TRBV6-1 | TGTGCCAGCAGTGAAGTTTGGGGCGACTGGGGCTACACCTTC | CASSEVWGDWGYTF
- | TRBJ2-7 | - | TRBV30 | TGTGCCTGGAGTTCAGGCCAAACCTACGAGCAGTACTTC | CAWSSGQTYEQYF
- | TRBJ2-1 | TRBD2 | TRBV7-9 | TGTGCCAGCAGCAGTAGTTCTAGCGGGAGGACCAATGAGCAGTTCTTC | CASSSSSSGRTNEQFF
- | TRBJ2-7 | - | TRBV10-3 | TGTGCCATCAGTGGAGACAGGTCCTACGAGCAGTACTTC | CAISGDRSYEQYF
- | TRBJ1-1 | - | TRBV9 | TGTGCCAGCAGCGTAGGGGGAGCTACAGAAGCTTTCTTT | CASSVGGATEAFF